Listed below are T cell receptor beta chains from one sample, sequenced in a study of blood T cells in healthy people across ages. Via MiXCR, TCRdb re-called the 5' RACE reads, giving one row per CDR3 protein. Of 1 million or so distinct CDR3 sequences in the sample, around 45% were seen once. Sequencing was done on a sample of blood. The receptors were gathered from a woman aged 55-69 years in good health. Each CDR3 is given with its conserved first and last residue. The order of the fields is J gene, D gene, V gene, clone size, CDR3 DNA, CDR3 protein. A D gene is named only where the DNA matches it firmly. Expanded clones are given a class, and other clones once, few, many or no size at all.

j_gene: TRBJ1-6
d_gene: NA
v_gene: TRBV3-1
abundance: few
CDR3nt: TGTGCCAGCAGCCTACAGGATTCACCCCTCCACTTT
CDR3aa: CASSLQDSPLHF

j_gene: TRBJ2-3
d_gene: NA
v_gene: TRBV6-5
abundance: many
CDR3nt: TGTGCCAGCAGTTACTCGCCCTTAACTAACTTTACGCAGTATTTT
CDR3aa: CASSYSPLTNFTQYF

j_gene: TRBJ1-2
d_gene: NA
v_gene: TRBV3-1
abundance: NA
CDR3nt: TGTGCCAGCTCTCGGTCTGGTGGCTACACCTTC
CDR3aa: CASSRSGGYTF

j_gene: TRBJ2-1
d_gene: NA
v_gene: TRBV21-1
abundance: NA
CDR3nt: TGTGCCAGCAGCAAAGACAGTACCAATGAGCAGTTCTTC
CDR3aa: CASSKDSTNEQFF

j_gene: TRBJ2-1
d_gene: NA
v_gene: TRBV5-6
abundance: NA
CDR3nt: TGTGCCAGCAGCGCTTTGGGCGCGTCCTACAATGAGCAGTTCTTC
CDR3aa: CASSALGASYNEQFF

j_gene: TRBJ1-4
d_gene: NA
v_gene: TRBV20-1
abundance: NA
CDR3nt: NA
CDR3aa: CSARLAGVVEQFFGPGGEKLFF

j_gene: TRBJ2-1
d_gene: NA
v_gene: TRBV9
abundance: NA
CDR3nt: TGTGCCAGCAGCGTGAAACAGAATGAGCAGTTCTTC
CDR3aa: CASSVKQNEQFF

j_gene: TRBJ2-7
d_gene: TRBD1
v_gene: TRBV20-1
abundance: NA
CDR3nt: TGCAGTGCTAGAGATGGGCAGGGGGATCGTGGCGAGCAGTACTTC
CDR3aa: CSARDGQGDRGEQYF

j_gene: TRBJ2-1
d_gene: TRBD1
v_gene: TRBV5-1
abundance: once
CDR3nt: TGCGCCAGCAGCATTACAGGGGTCGATGAGCAGTTCTTC
CDR3aa: CASSITGVDEQFF

j_gene: TRBJ2-3
d_gene: NA
v_gene: TRBV27
abundance: few
CDR3nt: TGTGCCAGCAGAACCGGGGCCGATTATACGCAGTATTTT
CDR3aa: CASRTGADYTQYF

j_gene: TRBJ2-5
d_gene: TRBD2
v_gene: TRBV5-1
abundance: NA
CDR3nt: TGCGCCAGCAGCCCACGGACTAGCGACAATGAGCAGTACTTC
CDR3aa: CASSPRTSDNEQYF

j_gene: TRBJ2-3
d_gene: NA
v_gene: TRBV4-1
abundance: NA
CDR3nt: TGCGCCAGCAGCCAGCCACGGGTACGGGATTGGGATAGCACAGATACGCAGTATTTT
CDR3aa: CASSQPRVRDWDSTDTQYF

j_gene: TRBJ2-3
d_gene: TRBD2
v_gene: TRBV6-6
abundance: NA
CDR3nt: TGTACCAGCAGTGACGAGGGACTAGCTACGCAGTATTTT
CDR3aa: CTSSDEGLATQYF

j_gene: TRBJ2-7
d_gene: NA
v_gene: TRBV5-1
abundance: few
CDR3nt: TGCGCCAGCAGCTTGGGCGGGACTCCCAACTCCTACGAGCAGTACTTC
CDR3aa: CASSLGGTPNSYEQYF

j_gene: TRBJ2-7
d_gene: NA
v_gene: TRBV7-2
abundance: NA
CDR3nt: TGTGCCAGCAGCGTACTTAGCAGCTCCTACGAGCAGTACTTC
CDR3aa: CASSVLSSSYEQYF

j_gene: TRBJ2-2
d_gene: NA
v_gene: TRBV10-3
abundance: NA
CDR3nt: TGTGCCATCAGTGAGCCACCCCTCGGCGGGGAGCTGTTTTTT
CDR3aa: CAISEPPLGGELFF

j_gene: TRBJ2-1
d_gene: TRBD2
v_gene: TRBV10-3
abundance: few
CDR3nt: TGTGCCGCGGGACTAGCGGGAGGGCCGGTGGATGAGCAGTTCTTC
CDR3aa: CAAGLAGGPVDEQFF

j_gene: TRBJ2-1
d_gene: TRBD2
v_gene: TRBV3-1
abundance: NA
CDR3nt: TGTGCCAGCAGCCAAGACCAAAATCCGGGACTAGCGGGACGTGAGCAGTTCTTC
CDR3aa: CASSQDQNPGLAGREQFF

j_gene: TRBJ2-5
d_gene: NA
v_gene: TRBV11-2
abundance: NA
CDR3nt: TGTGCCAGCAGCTTCGCGGGCCGGCGGACCCAGTACTTC
CDR3aa: CASSFAGRRTQYF

j_gene: TRBJ2-5
d_gene: TRBD1
v_gene: TRBV7-3
abundance: NA
CDR3nt: TGTGCCAGCAGCACCGGACAGGAAGAGACCCAGTACTTC
CDR3aa: CASSTGQEETQYF

j_gene: TRBJ2-5
d_gene: NA
v_gene: TRBV24-1
abundance: NA
CDR3nt: TGTGCCACCAGTGATTCTGCCCTAGCAGGCCAAGAGACCCAGTACTTC
CDR3aa: CATSDSALAGQETQYF

j_gene: TRBJ2-2
d_gene: NA
v_gene: TRBV24-1
abundance: NA
CDR3nt: TGTGCCACCAGGGACGGGTCCAACACCGGGGAGCTGTTTTTT
CDR3aa: CATRDGSNTGELFF

j_gene: TRBJ2-3
d_gene: TRBD2
v_gene: TRBV9
abundance: few
CDR3nt: TGTGCCAGCAGCGTAGGGGAGGGAGCGGGAGTGGTTACGCAGTATTTT
CDR3aa: CASSVGEGAGVVTQYF

j_gene: TRBJ2-7
d_gene: NA
v_gene: TRBV9
abundance: NA
CDR3nt: TGTGCCAGCAGCGGGTCGTACAACTCCTACGAGCAGTACTTC
CDR3aa: CASSGSYNSYEQYF

j_gene: TRBJ2-1
d_gene: NA
v_gene: TRBV20-1
abundance: NA
CDR3nt: TGCAGTGCCCAGCAGATGAATGAGCAGTTCTTC
CDR3aa: CSAQQMNEQFF

j_gene: TRBJ2-3
d_gene: TRBD2
v_gene: TRBV20-1
abundance: few
CDR3nt: TGCAGTGCTAGTCCCACTAGCGGGAGTGGCGCAGATACGCAGTATTTT
CDR3aa: CSASPTSGSGADTQYF

j_gene: TRBJ2-7
d_gene: TRBD1
v_gene: TRBV6-2/TRBV6-3
abundance: NA
CDR3nt: TGTGCCAGCAGTCTCACCGGGACAGGGGGCTTAGTGGGTGAGCAGTACTTC
CDR3aa: CASSLTGTGGLVGEQYF

j_gene: TRBJ2-4
d_gene: TRBD2
v_gene: TRBV5-1
abundance: few
CDR3nt: TGCGCCAGCAGAAGGACGGGAGGGCCAAGGGAGCAGTACTTC
CDR3aa: CASRRTGGPREQYF

j_gene: TRBJ1-2
d_gene: TRBD1
v_gene: TRBV2
abundance: once
CDR3nt: TGTGCCAGCAGTGACCTAGGACAGGACTATGGCTACACCTTC
CDR3aa: CASSDLGQDYGYTF

j_gene: TRBJ1-2
d_gene: NA
v_gene: TRBV5-1
abundance: few
CDR3nt: TGCGCCAGCAGCTTGGTCCTGACAGGCCGGGGGGCGGGCTACACCTTC
CDR3aa: CASSLVLTGRGAGYTF

j_gene: TRBJ2-2
d_gene: NA
v_gene: TRBV21-1
abundance: few
CDR3nt: TGTGCCAGCAGCCAGACTAGCGGGAGTATCGCCGGGGAGCTGTTTTTT
CDR3aa: CASSQTSGSIAGELFF

j_gene: TRBJ2-7
d_gene: TRBD2
v_gene: TRBV20-1
abundance: few
CDR3nt: TGCAGTGCTAGCCTCCTAGCGGAGTCCTACGAGCAGTACTTC
CDR3aa: CSASLLAESYEQYF

j_gene: TRBJ2-7
d_gene: NA
v_gene: TRBV5-1
abundance: few
CDR3nt: TGCGCCAGCAGCTTGGCGCGCTCTTTGGGGGCCTACGAGCAGTACTTC
CDR3aa: CASSLARSLGAYEQYF

j_gene: TRBJ2-5
d_gene: TRBD2
v_gene: TRBV2
abundance: NA
CDR3nt: TGTGCCAGTCTGGCCTGGACTAGCGGGAGCGGAGAGACCCAGTACTTC
CDR3aa: CASLAWTSGSGETQYF

j_gene: TRBJ1-5
d_gene: TRBD1
v_gene: TRBV20-1
abundance: NA
CDR3nt: TGCAGTGCTAGTCACACAGGGGGCGGCAATCAGCCCCAGCATTTT
CDR3aa: CSASHTGGGNQPQHF

j_gene: TRBJ2-5
d_gene: NA
v_gene: TRBV27
abundance: NA
CDR3nt: TGTGCCAGCAGTCTCCACCGCGGGGAAGCGGGTGAGACCCAGTACTTC
CDR3aa: CASSLHRGEAGETQYF

j_gene: TRBJ2-2
d_gene: NA
v_gene: TRBV2
abundance: NA
CDR3nt: TGTGCCAGCAGTGAGGCCCGAGGGACGAACACCGGGGAGCTGTTTTTT
CDR3aa: CASSEARGTNTGELFF

j_gene: TRBJ2-1
d_gene: NA
v_gene: TRBV5-1
abundance: NA
CDR3nt: TGCGCCAGCAGCTTGGTATGGTTGGGGGCGGTAGCCTACAATGAGCAGTTCTTC
CDR3aa: CASSLVWLGAVAYNEQFF

j_gene: TRBJ2-2
d_gene: NA
v_gene: TRBV5-1
abundance: once
CDR3nt: TGCGCCAGCAAGGGGTTCTTATCGAACACCGGGGAGCTGTTTTTT
CDR3aa: CASKGFLSNTGELFF